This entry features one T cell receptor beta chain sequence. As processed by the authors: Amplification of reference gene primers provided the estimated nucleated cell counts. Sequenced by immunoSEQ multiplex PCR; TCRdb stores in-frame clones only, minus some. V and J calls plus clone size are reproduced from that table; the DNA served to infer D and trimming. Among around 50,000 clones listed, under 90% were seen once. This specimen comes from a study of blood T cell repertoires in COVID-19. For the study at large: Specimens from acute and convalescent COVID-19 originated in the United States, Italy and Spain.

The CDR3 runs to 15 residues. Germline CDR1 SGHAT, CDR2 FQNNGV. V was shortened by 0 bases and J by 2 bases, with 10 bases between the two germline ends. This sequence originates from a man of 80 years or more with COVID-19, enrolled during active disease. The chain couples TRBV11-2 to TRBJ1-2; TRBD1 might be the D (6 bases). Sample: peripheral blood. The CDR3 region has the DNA TGTGCCAGCAGCTTAGAAGCGGGGGGCAACTATGGCTACACCTTC. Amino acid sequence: CASSLEAGGNYGYTF.